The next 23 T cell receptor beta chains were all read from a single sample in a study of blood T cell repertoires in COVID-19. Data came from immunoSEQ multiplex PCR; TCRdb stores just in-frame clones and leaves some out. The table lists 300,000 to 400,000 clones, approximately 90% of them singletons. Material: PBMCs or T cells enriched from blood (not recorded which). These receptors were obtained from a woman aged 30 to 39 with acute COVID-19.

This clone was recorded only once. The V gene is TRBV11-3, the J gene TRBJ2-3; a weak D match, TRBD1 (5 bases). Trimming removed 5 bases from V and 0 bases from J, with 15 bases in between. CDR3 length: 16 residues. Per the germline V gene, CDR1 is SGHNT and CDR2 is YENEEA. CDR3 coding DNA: TGTGCCAGCAGCCCAGGAGCAGGGATTAGCACAGATACGCAGTATTTT. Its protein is CASSPGAGISTDTQYF.

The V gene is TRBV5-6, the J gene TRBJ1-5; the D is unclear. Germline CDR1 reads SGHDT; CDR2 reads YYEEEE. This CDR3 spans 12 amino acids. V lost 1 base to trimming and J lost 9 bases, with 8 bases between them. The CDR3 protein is CASSLFIGPQHF. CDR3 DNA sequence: TGTGCCAGCAGCTTGTTTATCGGGCCCCAGCATTTT.

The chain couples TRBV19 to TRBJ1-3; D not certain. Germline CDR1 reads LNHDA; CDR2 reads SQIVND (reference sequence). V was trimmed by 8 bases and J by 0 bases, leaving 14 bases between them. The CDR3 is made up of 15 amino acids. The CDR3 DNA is TGTGCCAGTGGCCCAATTTCCATCTCTGGAAACACCATATATTTT. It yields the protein CASGPISISGNTIYF.

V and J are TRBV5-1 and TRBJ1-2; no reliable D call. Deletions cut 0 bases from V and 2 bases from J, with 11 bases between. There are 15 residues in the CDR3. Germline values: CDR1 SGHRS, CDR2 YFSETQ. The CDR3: CASSLGPDGNYGYTF. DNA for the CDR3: TGCGCCAGCAGCTTGGGCCCAGACGGGAACTATGGCTACACCTTC.

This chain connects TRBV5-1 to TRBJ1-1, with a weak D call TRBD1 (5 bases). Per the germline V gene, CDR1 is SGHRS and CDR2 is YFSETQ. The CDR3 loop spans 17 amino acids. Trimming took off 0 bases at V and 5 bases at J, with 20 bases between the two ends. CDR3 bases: TGCGCCAGCAGCTTGGATACGGGACTTCTAGCGGGGACTGAAGCTTTCTTT. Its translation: CASSLDTGLLAGTEAFF.

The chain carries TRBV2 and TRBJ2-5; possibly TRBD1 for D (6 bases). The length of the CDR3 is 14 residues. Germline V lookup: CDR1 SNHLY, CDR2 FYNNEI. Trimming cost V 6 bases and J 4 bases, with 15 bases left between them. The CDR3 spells CASSRLTGRETQYF. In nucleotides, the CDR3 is TGTGCCAGCAGCAGGCTGACAGGTCGAGAGACCCAGTACTTC.

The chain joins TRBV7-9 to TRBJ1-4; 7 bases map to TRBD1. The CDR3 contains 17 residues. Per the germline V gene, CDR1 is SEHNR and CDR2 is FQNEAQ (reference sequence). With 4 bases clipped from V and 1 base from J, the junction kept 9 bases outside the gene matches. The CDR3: CASSSTTGEITNEKLFF. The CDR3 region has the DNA TGTGCCAGCAGCTCAACAACAGGGGAGATAACTAATGAAAAACTGTTTTTT.

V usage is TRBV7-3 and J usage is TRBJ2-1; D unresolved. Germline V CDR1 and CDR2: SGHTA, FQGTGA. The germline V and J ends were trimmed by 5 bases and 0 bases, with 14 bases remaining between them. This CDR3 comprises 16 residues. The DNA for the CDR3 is TGTGCCAGCAGCCCGAGGTTTGATAGCTCCTACAATGAGCAGTTCTTC. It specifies CASSPRFDSSYNEQFF. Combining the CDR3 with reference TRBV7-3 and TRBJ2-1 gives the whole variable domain GAGVSQTPSNKVTEKGKYVELRCDPISGHTALYWYRQSLGQGPEFLIYFQGTGAADDSGLPNDRFFAVRPEGSVSTLKIQRTERGDSAVYLCASSPRFDSSYNEQFFGPGTRLTVL.

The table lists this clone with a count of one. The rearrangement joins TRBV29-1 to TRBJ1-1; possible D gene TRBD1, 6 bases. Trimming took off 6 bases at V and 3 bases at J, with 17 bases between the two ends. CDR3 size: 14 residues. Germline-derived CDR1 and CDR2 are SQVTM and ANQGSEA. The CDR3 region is CSVPPGHGDTEAFF. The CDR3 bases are TGCAGCGTCCCGCCGGGACACGGGGACACTGAAGCTTTCTTT. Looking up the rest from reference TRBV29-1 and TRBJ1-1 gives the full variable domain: SAVISQKPSRDICQRGTSLTIQCQVDSQVTMMFWYRQQPGQSLTLIATANQGSEATYESGFVIDKFPISRPNLTFSTLTVSNMSPEDSSIYLCSVPPGHGDTEAFFGQGTRLTVV.

Here the CDR3 DNA reads TGCGCCAGCAGCGCGGACAGGGTCTACAATGAGCAGTTCTTC. It codes for CASSADRVYNEQFF. The gene calls are TRBV5-1 and TRBJ2-1, with 8 nucleotides matching TRBD1. Germline V gene data show CDR1 as SGHRS and CDR2 as YFSETQ. The CDR3 has 14 amino acids. The V gene end was trimmed by 4 bases and the J gene end by 3 bases; junction bases not matched to a gene: 3.

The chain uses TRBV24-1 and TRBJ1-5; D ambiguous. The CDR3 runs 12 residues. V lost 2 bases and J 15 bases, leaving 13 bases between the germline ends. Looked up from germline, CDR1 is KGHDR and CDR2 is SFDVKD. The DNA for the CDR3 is TGTGCCACCAGTGATTCAAACACGATCTGGCATTTT. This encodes CATSDSNTIWHF.

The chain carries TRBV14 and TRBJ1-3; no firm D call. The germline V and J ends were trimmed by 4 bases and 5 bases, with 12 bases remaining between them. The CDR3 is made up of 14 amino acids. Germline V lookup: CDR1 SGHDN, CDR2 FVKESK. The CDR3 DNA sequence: TGTGCCAGCAGCCCGAGAATCCTAAGAAACACCATATATTTT. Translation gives CASSPRILRNTIYF.

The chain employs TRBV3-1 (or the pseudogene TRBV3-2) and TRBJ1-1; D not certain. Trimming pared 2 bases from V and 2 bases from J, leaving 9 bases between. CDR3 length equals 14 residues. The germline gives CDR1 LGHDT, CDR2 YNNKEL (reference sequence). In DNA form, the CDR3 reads TGTGCCAGCAGCCAATTACGGAGCAACACTGAAGCTTTCTTT. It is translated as CASSQLRSNTEAFF.

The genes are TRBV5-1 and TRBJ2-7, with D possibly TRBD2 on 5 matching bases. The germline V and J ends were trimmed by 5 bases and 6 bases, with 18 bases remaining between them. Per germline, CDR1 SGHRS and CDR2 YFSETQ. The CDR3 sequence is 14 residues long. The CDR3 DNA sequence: TGCGCCAGCAGTGAGCAGTCTCGCCGGGGCGAGCAGTACTTC. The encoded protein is CASSEQSRRGEQYF. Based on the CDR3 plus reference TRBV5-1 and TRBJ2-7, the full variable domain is KAGVTQTPRYLIKTRGQQVTLSCSPISGHRSVSWYQQTPGQGLQFLFEYFSETQRNKGNFPGRFSGRQFSNSRSEMNVSTLELGDSALYLCASSEQSRRGEQYFGPGTRLTVT.

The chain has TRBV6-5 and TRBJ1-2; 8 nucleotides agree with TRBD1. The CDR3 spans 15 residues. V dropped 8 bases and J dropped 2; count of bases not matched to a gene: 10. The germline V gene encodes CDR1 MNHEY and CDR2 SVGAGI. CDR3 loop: CASGTDRGWNYGYTF. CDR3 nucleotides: TGTGCCAGCGGGACCGACAGGGGTTGGAACTATGGCTACACCTTC.

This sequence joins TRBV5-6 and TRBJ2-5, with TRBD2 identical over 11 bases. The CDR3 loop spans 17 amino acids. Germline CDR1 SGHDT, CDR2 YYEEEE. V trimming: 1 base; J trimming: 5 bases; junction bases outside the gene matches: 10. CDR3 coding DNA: TGTGCCAGCAGCTTGACTGGTAGCGGGGGGGCCGCGGAGACCCAGTACTTC. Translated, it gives CASSLTGSGGAAETQYF.

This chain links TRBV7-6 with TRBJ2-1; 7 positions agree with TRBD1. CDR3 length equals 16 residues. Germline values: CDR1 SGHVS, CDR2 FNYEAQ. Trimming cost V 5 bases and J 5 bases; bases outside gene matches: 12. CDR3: CASSPEQGDAHNEQFF. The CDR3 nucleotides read TGTGCCAGCAGCCCCGAGCAGGGGGACGCACACAATGAGCAGTTCTTC.

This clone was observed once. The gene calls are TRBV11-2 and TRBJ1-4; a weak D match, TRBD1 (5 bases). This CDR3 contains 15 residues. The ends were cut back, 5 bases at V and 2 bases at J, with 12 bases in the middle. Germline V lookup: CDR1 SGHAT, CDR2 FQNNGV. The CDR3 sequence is CASSVVAGTNEKLFF. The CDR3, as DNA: TGTGCCAGCAGCGTAGTGGCAGGGACTAATGAAAAACTGTTTTTT.

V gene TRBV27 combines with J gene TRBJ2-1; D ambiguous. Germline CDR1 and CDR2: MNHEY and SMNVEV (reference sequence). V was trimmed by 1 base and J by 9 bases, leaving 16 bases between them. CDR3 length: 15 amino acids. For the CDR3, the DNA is TGTGCCAGCAGTTTATGGTACCACCAATCGGGTGAGCAGTTCTTC. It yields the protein CASSLWYHQSGEQFF.

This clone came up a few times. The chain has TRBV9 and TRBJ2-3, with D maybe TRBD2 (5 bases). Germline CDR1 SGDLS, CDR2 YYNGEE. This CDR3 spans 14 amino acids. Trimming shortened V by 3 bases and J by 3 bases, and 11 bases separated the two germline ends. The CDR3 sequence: CASSAGGPTDTQYF. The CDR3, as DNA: TGTGCCAGCAGCGCAGGCGGGCCTACAGATACGCAGTATTTT.

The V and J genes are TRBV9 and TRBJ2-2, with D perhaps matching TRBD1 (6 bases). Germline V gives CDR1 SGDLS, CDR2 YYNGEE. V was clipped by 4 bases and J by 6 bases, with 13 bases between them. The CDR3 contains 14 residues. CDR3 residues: CASSLRTDSGELFF. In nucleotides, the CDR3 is TGTGCCAGCAGCCTAAGGACAGATTCCGGGGAGCTGTTTTTT.

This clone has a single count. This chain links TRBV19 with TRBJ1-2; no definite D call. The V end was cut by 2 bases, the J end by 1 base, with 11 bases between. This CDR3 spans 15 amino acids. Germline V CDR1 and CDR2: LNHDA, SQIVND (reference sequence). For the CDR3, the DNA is TGTGCCAGTAGTATACGCGGGGTGTTTAACTATGGCTACACCTTC. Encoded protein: CASSIRGVFNYGYTF.

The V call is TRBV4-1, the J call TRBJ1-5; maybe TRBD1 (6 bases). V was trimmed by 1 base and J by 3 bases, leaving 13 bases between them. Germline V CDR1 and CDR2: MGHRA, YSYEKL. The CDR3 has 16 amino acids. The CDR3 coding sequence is TGCGCCAGCAGCCAAGTAGCTGGGGGCAACAATCAGCCCCAGCATTTT. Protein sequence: CASSQVAGGNNQPQHF.